Reported below is one T cell receptor (beta chain). No cognate antigen has been identified for it. Base-call qualities are not available, and no considerably larger clone is one nucleotide away. Every patient had bone marrow sampled at the time of active disease. Ficoll-Hypaque density gradient centrifugation was used to isolate bone marrow mononuclear cells. CD138-negative cells were obtained by negative selection after labeling with CD138 magnetic microbeads on a MACS separator, removing myeloma plasma cells. Flow cytometry with CD138 antibodies on an Attune NxT was used to check how pure the isolated cells were. TRIzol reagent was used to extract total RNA, and a NanoDrop spectrophotometer was used to quantify the extracted RNA. For each patient, the CD138-negative bone marrow sample underwent paired RNA-seq and IR-seq. The Immunoverse kit was used to build TCR libraries from around 400 ng RNA, with molecular barcoded adaptors covering alpha/delta and beta/gamma chains. TCR library preparation was performed with the same RNA that was used for transcriptome sequencing. TCR libraries were sequenced on an Illumina HiSeq 4000 with 2 x 150 cycles. The paper's processing steps were these. Using MiXCR, which included quality filtering and error correction, TCR reads were aligned to human V, D, J and C references and then assembled into CDR3 clonotypes. The tcR package in R was used for analysis of clonotype counts and gene usage diversity. For inspection of raw mapping reads, RNA-seq reads were mapped by STAR aligner version 2.5.3a onto GRCh37 of the human genome. To test how sequencing depth affected the clonotypes detected, IR-seq fastq files were randomly downsampled with Seqtk 1.3. Clones were called with MiXCR by TCRdb after fastp trimmed the public reads at Q25, and only in-frame beta chains were retained. Each entry merges the rows of one CDR3 protein and shows their most common DNA and genes. For this entry, the V and J calls and clone size follow TCRdb and not the study's own pipeline. This sample has 100,000 to 150,000 distinct CDR3 sequences in its table, and roughly 13% of those were observed once. The ten top clones hold roughly 7.6% of the sample.

V loses 7 bases of germline sequence and J loses 1 base, and the interval between the two ends is 13 bases. The germline V gene (reference sequence) supplies CDR1 SEHNR and CDR2 FQNEAQ. The cysteine opens and the phenylalanine closes a CDR3 of 14 amino acids. Only the CDR3 DNA is retained, 42 bases long and in frame from the first base. The sample belongs to a study of read filtering for tumor transcriptome and immune sequencing (dated by TCRdb to the early 2020s). Some background on the complete study: Of the patients in the cohort, some 18 were male and 14 to 15 were female, and their mean age was approximately 70 years, with a range of about 45 to 80. Per sample, about 4.05 to 10.27 million TCR-region mapped reads were obtained with IR-seq, compared with only about 80 to 1,400 with RNA-seq. One of the main goals was to work out a read-filtering strategy for immune repertoire data, in particular whether clonotypes backed by only a single read should be removed. After DNase treatment, whole-transcriptome libraries were prepared with the TruSeq RNA Access Library Prep Kit. Under revised international staging, roughly 8 patients fell into R-ISS I, about 17 into R-ISS II and six or seven into R-ISS III. TCR repertoires obtained by targeted immune repertoire sequencing and by bulk whole-transcriptome sequencing performed on the same bone marrow samples were compared. Study-wide conclusions, independent of this receptor: Single-read clonotypes made up roughly four fifths of clonotypes but only roughly 3.6% of total reads in IR-seq, compared with 65% to 75% of clonotypes and approximately 45% of reads in RNA-seq. Compared with RNA-seq, IR-seq captured clonotypes at much higher depth and more reliably, and a smaller IR-seq throughput was enough to identify most shared clonotypes. The sorted CD138-negative fraction was not purified T cells but a mixed bone marrow immune population. The correlation between IR-seq and RNA-seq shared clonotype proportions rose when single-read clonotypes were removed.

This chain joins TRBV7-9 to TRBJ1-2; perhaps TRBD1 is the D gene, with 6 bases matching. This TCR derives from a donor at least 40 years old with multiple myeloma. Source material: a population of CD138-negative cells sorted from bone marrow. The intended sense of this specimen's cell subset or site label: bone marrow mononuclear cells depleted of CD138+ plasma/myeloma cells by negative magnetic selection. The sequenced DNA: TGTGCCAGCACCTGGACAGAGAGTAACTATGGCTACACCTTC. The translation is CASTWTESNYGYTF.